This T cell receptor beta chain was identified in a study of blood T cells in healthy people across ages. PCR was performed a second time for roughly 7 to 12 cycles using a sample-barcoded 5' primer and a J-beta primer mix. TCRdb ran MiXCR on the 5' RACE reads and lists one entry per CDR3 protein. The data contain more than 1,400,000 distinct CDR3 sequences, 42% of them seen just once; the ten biggest clones take up 7% to 9.5%. Looked up from germline, CDR1 is MNHEY and CDR2 is SVGAGI. This CDR3 region has 16 residues. Study-level points and caveats: TCR beta diversity correlated strongly with naive T cell percentage. Conclusively comparing naive with antigen-experienced cells was impossible with unsorted PBMCs.

This clonotype was counted once. Its target is unknown. V gene TRBV6-5 combines with J gene TRBJ2-1; 8 bases fit TRBD2. The J call could be wrong; TRBJ2-7 is a better fit for the DNA end. The TCR comes from a woman aged 18-29 years in good health. Sequenced material: blood. CDR3 DNA sequence: TGTGCCAGCAGTTACTCCTCCAGCGGGGGTACTCATGAGCAGTACTTC. Encoded protein: CASSYSSSGGTHEQYF.